The 18 T cell receptor beta chains below come from one sample, sequenced in a study of cytomegalovirus exposure and HLA in healthy donors. The protocol was immunoSEQ multiplex PCR, while the TCRdb copy is restricted to in-frame clones and leaves out a portion. The sample consists of 150,000 to 200,000 clones, roughly 82% of them appearing once. Sequenced sample: PBMCs. These TCRs come from a young woman in good health and CMV-seronegative.

The J gene is TRBJ2-5, the V gene TRBV4-2; maybe TRBD1 (6 bases). The germline CDR1 and CDR2 sequences are LGHNA and YNFKEQ. The CDR3 spans 16 residues. The germline V and J ends were trimmed by 5 bases and 3 bases, with 19 bases remaining between them. The CDR3 loop is CASSYHQGGDKETQYF. CDR3 nucleotides: TGTGCCAGCAGCTATCACCAAGGGGGAGATAAAGAGACCCAGTACTTC.

V and J are TRBV30 and TRBJ1-1, with a weak D call TRBD1 (6 bases). The CDR3 spans 14 residues. Trimming left V 3 bases short and J 3 bases short, with 14 bases between. Germline lookup yields CDR1 GTSNPN and CDR2 SVGIG (reference sequence). The chain's CDR3 is CAWSWDKRYTEAFF. The CDR3 bases are TGTGCCTGGAGCTGGGACAAAAGGTACACTGAAGCTTTCTTT. Drawing the rest from reference TRBV30 and TRBJ1-1, the complete variable domain is SQTIHQWPATLVQPVGSPLSLECTVEGTSNPNLYWYRQAAGRGLQLLFYSVGIGQISSEVPQNLSASRPQDRQFILSSKKLLLSDSGFYLCAWSWDKRYTEAFFGQGTRLTVV.

This rearrangement joins TRBV27 to TRBJ2-4; 15 nucleotides line up with TRBD2. J was trimmed by 1 base and V by 8 bases; bases with no gene match: 6. Germline V gene sequence: CDR1 MNHEY, CDR2 SMNVEV (reference sequence). The CDR3 length is 17 residues. In nucleotides, the CDR3 is TGTGCCAGCGGACGGACTAGCGGGAGGGCGGCCAAAAACATTCAGTACTTC. The encoded protein is CASGRTSGRAAKNIQYF.

The chain employs TRBV5-8 and TRBJ1-2, with a tentative D call TRBD1 (5 bases). V dropped 5 bases and J dropped 4 bases, with 12 bases sitting between them. The CDR3 has 13 residues. Germline CDR1 SGHTS, CDR2 YDEGEE. The chain's CDR3 is CASSRDSRYGYTF. The CDR3 nucleotides read TGTGCCAGCAGTCGGGACTCCCGCTATGGCTACACCTTC.

The chain links TRBV5-4 to TRBJ2-4; 9 positions agree with TRBD1. Looked up from germline, CDR1 is SGHNT and CDR2 is YYREEE (reference sequence). The junction had 6 bases not matched to a gene; V was cut back by 3 bases and J by 8 bases. This CDR3 is built from 14 residues. CDR3 DNA: TGTGCCAGCAGCTCCGGACAGGGGATTCACATTCAGTACTTC. As protein: CASSSGQGIHIQYF.

The V and J genes are TRBV29-1 and TRBJ1-2; the D gene is possibly TRBD1 (5 bases). This CDR3 is built from 13 residues. The V and J ends lost 3 bases and 2 bases respectively, with 10 bases between them. CDR1 is SQVTM, CDR2 ANQGSEA, per germline. The CDR3 reads CSVDREENYGYTF. CDR3 in DNA: TGCAGCGTTGACAGGGAGGAAAACTATGGCTACACCTTC. The variable domain in full, completed from reference TRBV29-1 and TRBJ1-2, reads SAVISQKPSRDICQRGTSLTIQCQVDSQVTMMFWYRQQPGQSLTLIATANQGSEATYESGFVIDKFPISRPNLTFSTLTVSNMSPEDSSIYLCSVDREENYGYTFGSGTRLTVV.

The chain's CDR3 is CAISAPGTANYEQYF. As DNA, the CDR3 is TGTGCCATCAGTGCACCCGGGACAGCCAACTACGAGCAGTACTTC. This chain connects TRBV10-3 to TRBJ2-7; TRBD1 matches 7 bases. Looked up from germline, CDR1 is ENHRY and CDR2 is SYGVKD. The CDR3 is made up of 15 amino acids. The J segment lost 3 bases and the V segment lost 4 bases, leaving 9 bases of the junction unmatched.

J is TRBJ2-2 and V is TRBV9, with D possibly TRBD2 on 5 matching bases. Germline V lookup: CDR1 SGDLS, CDR2 YYNGEE. Trimming took off 1 base at V and 6 bases at J, with 16 bases between the two ends. The CDR3 runs 16 residues. This chain's CDR3 is CASSVSAGGKAGELFF. CDR3 nucleotide sequence: TGTGCCAGCAGCGTATCGGCAGGAGGAAAGGCCGGGGAGCTGTTTTTT.

This chain uses TRBV7-2 with TRBJ2-3; D is perhaps TRBD1 (6 bases). V was shortened by 7 bases and J by 9 bases, with 14 bases between the two germline ends. The length of the CDR3 is 12 residues. In germline, CDR1 is SGHTA, CDR2 FQGNSA. The CDR3 bases are TGTGCCAGCACCATTGACAGGCTCACGCAGTATTTT. Translated, it gives CASTIDRLTQYF.

The J gene is TRBJ2-1, the V gene TRBV14; TRBD2 is a possible D gene (5 bases). The germline gives CDR1 SGHDN, CDR2 FVKESK. The ends were cut back, 0 bases at V and 8 bases at J, with 8 bases in the middle. The CDR3 extends over 13 amino acids. The CDR3 is CASSQEAGHEQFF. The DNA for the CDR3 is TGTGCCAGCAGCCAAGAGGCGGGCCATGAGCAGTTCTTC.

The chain carries TRBV6-1 and TRBJ2-7; 8 positions match TRBD2. This CDR3 is 15 amino acids long. V gave up 4 bases and J gave up 0 bases; unmatched junction bases: 5. Per germline, CDR1 MNHNS and CDR2 SASEGT. CDR3 sequence reads: CASSATSGHSYEQYF. CDR3 sequence (DNA): TGTGCCAGCAGTGCAACTAGCGGACACTCCTACGAGCAGTACTTC.

The chain employs TRBV4-2 and TRBJ2-1; TRBD2 matches at 11 bases. Germline loops: CDR1 LGHNA, CDR2 YNFKEQ. The CDR3 runs 16 residues. The V and J ends lost 1 base and 6 bases, in that order; junction bases with no gene match: 5. CDR3 amino acids: CASSQADGTSGNEQFF. CDR3 coding DNA: TGTGCCAGCAGCCAAGCGGACGGGACTAGCGGCAATGAGCAGTTCTTC.

The chain is built from TRBV2 and TRBJ1-2; 7 nucleotides line up with TRBD1. V was pared by 7 bases and J by 4 bases, with 9 bases of the junction left unmatched. The CDR3 sequence is 14 residues long. CDR1 is SNHLY, CDR2 FYNNEI, per germline. CDR3: CASIGQVGFYGYTF. The CDR3, as DNA: TGTGCCAGCATAGGACAGGTGGGGTTCTATGGCTACACCTTC.

V usage is TRBV18 and J usage is TRBJ1-5; TRBD1 is a possible D gene (5 bases). Trimming pared 3 bases from V and 5 bases from J, leaving 8 bases between. This CDR3 contains 13 residues. Germline CDR1 and CDR2: KGHSH and LQKENI. DNA for the CDR3: TGTGCCAGCTCACCCGGGGGATATCAGCCCCAGCATTTT. Translating it yields CASSPGGYQPQHF.

This clone turned up a few times. The chain is built from TRBV7-3 and TRBJ2-7; TRBD1 might be the D (5 bases). Germline CDR1 SGHTA, CDR2 FQGTGA. The V gene lost 5 bases and the J gene lost 6 bases, with 14 bases spanning the gap. This CDR3 spans 13 amino acids. The CDR3 DNA follows: TGTGCCAGCAGCAGGGGCTCCAGAACCGAGCAGTACTTC. Protein sequence: CASSRGSRTEQYF.

The rearrangement links TRBV5-1 to TRBJ2-1, with 7 bases fitting TRBD2. There are 15 residues in the CDR3. CDR1 and CDR2 from the germline V gene are SGHRS and YFSETQ. Trimming removed 0 bases from V and 5 bases from J; junction bases left unmatched: 5. CDR3 amino acids: CASSLGPGGHNEQFF. The CDR3 DNA is TGCGCCAGCAGCTTGGGACCGGGAGGACACAATGAGCAGTTCTTC.

This chain uses TRBV5-8 with TRBJ1-1, with D uncertain. The V gene lost 2 bases and the J gene lost 10 bases, with 12 bases spanning the gap. The CDR3 contains 12 residues. Germline-derived CDR1 and CDR2 are SGHTS and YDEGEE. The CDR3 loop is CASSFPGLGAFF. The CDR3 DNA is TGTGCCAGCAGCTTTCCCGGCCTAGGAGCTTTCTTT.

The chain uses TRBV2 and TRBJ1-5, with 11 bases lining up with TRBD1. The CDR3 is 17 amino acids. Germline assignment: CDR1 SNHLY and CDR2 FYNNEI. The V and J ends lost 6 bases and 5 bases, in that order; junction bases with no gene match: 12. As DNA, the CDR3 is TGTGCCAGCAGAAGAACCGGGACAGGGGGTTTTTATCAGCCCCAGCATTTT. It translates to CASRRTGTGGFYQPQHF.